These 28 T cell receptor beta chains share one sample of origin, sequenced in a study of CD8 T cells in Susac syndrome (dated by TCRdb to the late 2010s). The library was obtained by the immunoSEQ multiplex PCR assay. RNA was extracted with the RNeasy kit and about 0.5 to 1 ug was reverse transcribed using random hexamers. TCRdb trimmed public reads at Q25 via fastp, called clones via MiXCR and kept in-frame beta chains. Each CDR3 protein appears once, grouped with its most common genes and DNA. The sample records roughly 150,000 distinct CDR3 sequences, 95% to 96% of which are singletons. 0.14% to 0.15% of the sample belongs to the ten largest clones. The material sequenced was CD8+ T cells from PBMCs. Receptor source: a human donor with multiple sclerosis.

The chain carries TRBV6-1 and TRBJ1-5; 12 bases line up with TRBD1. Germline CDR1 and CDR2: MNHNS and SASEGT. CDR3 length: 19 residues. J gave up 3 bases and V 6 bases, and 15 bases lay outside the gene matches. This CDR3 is CASSAGDRGLKTYNQPQHF. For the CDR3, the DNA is TGTGCCAGCAGCGCTGGGGACAGGGGGCTTAAGACCTACAATCAGCCCCAGCATTTT.

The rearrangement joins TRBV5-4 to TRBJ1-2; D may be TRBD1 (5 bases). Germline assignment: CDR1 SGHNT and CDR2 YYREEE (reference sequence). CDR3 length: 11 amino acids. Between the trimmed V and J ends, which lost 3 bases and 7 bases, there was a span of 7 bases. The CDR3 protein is CASSSGAGYTF. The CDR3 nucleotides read TGTGCCAGCAGCTCCGGGGCTGGCTACACCTTC.

CDR3 coding DNA: TGTGCCAGCAGTTACGAGATTAGCGGGGGCCAGGGGGAGACCCAGTACTTC. As protein: CASSYEISGGQGETQYF. This chain uses TRBV6-5 with TRBJ2-5; 9 bases are a match to TRBD2. Germline CDR1 and CDR2: MNHEY and SVGAGI. J lost 5 bases, V lost 2 bases, and 12 bases had no gene match. The CDR3 is 17 amino acids.

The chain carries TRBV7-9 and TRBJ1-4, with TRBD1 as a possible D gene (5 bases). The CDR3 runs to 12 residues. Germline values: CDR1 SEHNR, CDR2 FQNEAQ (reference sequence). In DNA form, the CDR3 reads TGTGCTCTACAGGAAACTAATGAAAAACTGTTTTTT. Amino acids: CALQETNEKLFF. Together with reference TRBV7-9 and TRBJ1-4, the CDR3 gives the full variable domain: DTGVSQNPRHKITKRGQNVTFRCDPISEHNRLYWYRQTLGQGPEFLTYFQNEAQLEKSRLLSDRFSAERPKGSFSTLEIQRTEQGDSAMYLCALQETNEKLFFGSGTQLSVL.

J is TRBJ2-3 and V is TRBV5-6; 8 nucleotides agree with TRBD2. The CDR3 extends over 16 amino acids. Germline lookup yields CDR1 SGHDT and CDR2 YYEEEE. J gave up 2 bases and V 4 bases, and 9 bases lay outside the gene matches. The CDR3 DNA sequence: TGTGCCAGCAGCCCCGGGACTAGAAGCCCCACAGATACGCAGTATTTT. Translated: CASSPGTRSPTDTQYF.

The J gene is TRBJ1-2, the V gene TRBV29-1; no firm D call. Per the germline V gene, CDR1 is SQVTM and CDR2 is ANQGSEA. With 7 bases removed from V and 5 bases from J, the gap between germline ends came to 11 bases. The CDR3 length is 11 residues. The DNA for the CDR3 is TGCAGCGCGGAATGGGGTTATGGCTACACCTTC. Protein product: CSAEWGYGYTF.

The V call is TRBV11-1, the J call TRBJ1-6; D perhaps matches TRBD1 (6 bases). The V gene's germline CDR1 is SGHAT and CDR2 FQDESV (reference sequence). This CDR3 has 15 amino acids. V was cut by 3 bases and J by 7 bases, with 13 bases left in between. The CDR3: CASSLGTGTNSPLHF. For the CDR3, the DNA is TGTGCCAGCAGCTTGGGTACAGGGACGAATTCACCCCTCCACTTT.

Here the CDR3 reads CASTKGDRGRDGYTF. The DNA of the CDR3 is TGTGCCAGCACTAAAGGGGACAGGGGGCGCGATGGCTACACCTTC. V usage is TRBV12-3 or TRBV12-4 and J usage is TRBJ1-2; 12 nucleotides match TRBD1. This CDR3 has 15 residues. Trimming took 7 bases from V and 6 from J; bases not matched to a gene: 9.

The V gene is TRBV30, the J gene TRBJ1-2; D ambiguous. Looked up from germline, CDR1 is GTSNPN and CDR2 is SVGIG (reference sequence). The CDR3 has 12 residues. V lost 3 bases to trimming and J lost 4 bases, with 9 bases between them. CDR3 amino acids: CAWRPGLYGYTF. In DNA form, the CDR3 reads TGTGCCTGGAGGCCGGGCCTCTATGGCTACACCTTC.

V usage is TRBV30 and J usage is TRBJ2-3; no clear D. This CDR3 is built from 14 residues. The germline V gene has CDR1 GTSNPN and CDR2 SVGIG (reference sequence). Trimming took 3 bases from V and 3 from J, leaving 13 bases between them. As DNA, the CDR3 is TGTGCCTGGAGCGAGACCGGGTTTACAGATACGCAGTATTTT. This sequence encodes CAWSETGFTDTQYF.

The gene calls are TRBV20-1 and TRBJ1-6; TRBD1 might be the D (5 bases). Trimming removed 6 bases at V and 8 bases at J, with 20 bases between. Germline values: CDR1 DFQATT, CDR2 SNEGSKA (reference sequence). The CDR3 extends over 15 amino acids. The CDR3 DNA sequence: TGCAGTGCCCGGGGCCGGTTGGGGTTAGATTCACCCCTCCACTTT. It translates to CSARGRLGLDSPLHF.

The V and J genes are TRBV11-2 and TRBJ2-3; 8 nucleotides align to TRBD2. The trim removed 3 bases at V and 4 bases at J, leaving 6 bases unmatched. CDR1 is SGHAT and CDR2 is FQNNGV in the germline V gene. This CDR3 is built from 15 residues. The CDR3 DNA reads TGTGCCAGCAGCTTCCCGACCGGGAGGGCAGATACGCAGTATTTT. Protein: CASSFPTGRADTQYF.

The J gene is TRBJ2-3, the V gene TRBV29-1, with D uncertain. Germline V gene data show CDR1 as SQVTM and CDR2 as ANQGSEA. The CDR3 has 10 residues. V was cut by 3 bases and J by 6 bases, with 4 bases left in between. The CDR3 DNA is TGCAGCGTTGAGTCTGATACGCAGTATTTT. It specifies CSVESDTQYF.

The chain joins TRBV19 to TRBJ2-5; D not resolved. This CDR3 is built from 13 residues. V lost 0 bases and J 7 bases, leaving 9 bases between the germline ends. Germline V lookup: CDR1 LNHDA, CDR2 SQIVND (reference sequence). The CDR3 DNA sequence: TGTGCCAGTAGTATAGATGCCTCTGGGACCCAGTACTTC. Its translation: CASSIDASGTQYF.

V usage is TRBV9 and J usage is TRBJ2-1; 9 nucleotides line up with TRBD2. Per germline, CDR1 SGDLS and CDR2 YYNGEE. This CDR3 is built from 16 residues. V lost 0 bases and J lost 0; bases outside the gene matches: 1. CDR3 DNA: TGTGCCAGCAGCGTAGGCGGGGGGGTCTCCTACAATGAGCAGTTCTTC. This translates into CASSVGGGVSYNEQFF.

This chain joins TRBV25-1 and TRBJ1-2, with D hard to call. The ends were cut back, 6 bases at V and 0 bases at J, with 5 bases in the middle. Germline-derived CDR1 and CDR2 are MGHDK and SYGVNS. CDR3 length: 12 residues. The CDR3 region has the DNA TGTGCCAGCAGCCGAACTAACTATGGCTACACCTTC. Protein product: CASSRTNYGYTF.

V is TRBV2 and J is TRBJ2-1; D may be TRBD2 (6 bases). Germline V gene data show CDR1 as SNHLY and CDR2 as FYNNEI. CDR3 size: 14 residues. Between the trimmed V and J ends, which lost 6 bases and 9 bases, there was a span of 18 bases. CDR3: CASRPSPLASEQFF. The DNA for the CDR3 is TGTGCCAGCAGACCGAGTCCGCTAGCGAGTGAGCAGTTCTTC. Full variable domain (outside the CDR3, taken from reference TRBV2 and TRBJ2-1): EPEVTQTPSHQVTQMGQEVILRCVPISNHLYFYWYRQILGQKVEFLVSFYNNEISEKSEIFDDQFSVERPDGSNFTLKIRSTKLEDSAMYFCASRPSPLASEQFFGPGTRLTVL.

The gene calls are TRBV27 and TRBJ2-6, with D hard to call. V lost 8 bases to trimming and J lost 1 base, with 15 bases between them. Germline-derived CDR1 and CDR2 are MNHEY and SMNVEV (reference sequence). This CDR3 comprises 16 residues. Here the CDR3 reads CASAQYHLSGANVLTF. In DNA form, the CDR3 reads TGTGCCAGCGCACAATATCACTTATCTGGGGCCAACGTCCTGACTTTC.

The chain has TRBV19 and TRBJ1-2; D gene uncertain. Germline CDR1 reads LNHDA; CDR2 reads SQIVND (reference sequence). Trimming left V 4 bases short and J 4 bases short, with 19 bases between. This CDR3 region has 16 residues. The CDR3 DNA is TGTGCCAGTAGTACCGCATGGGTTGCCCTCAGCTATGGCTACACCTTC. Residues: CASSTAWVALSYGYTF.

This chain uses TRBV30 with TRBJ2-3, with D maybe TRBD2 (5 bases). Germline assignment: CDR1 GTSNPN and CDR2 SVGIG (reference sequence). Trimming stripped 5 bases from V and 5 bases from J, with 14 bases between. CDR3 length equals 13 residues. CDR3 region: CAWAPRTEDTQYF. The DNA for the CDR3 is TGTGCCTGGGCCCCCAGGACTGAAGATACGCAGTATTTT.

CDR3 amino acids: CASSMRDRVNEQFF. DNA of the CDR3: TGTGCCAGTAGTATGAGGGACAGGGTAAATGAGCAGTTCTTC. J is TRBJ2-1 and V is TRBV19; TRBD1 aligns across 9 bases. CDR1 and CDR2 (germline): LNHDA, SQIVND (reference sequence). The CDR3 totals 14 residues. V dropped 3 bases and J dropped 7; count of bases not matched to a gene: 4.

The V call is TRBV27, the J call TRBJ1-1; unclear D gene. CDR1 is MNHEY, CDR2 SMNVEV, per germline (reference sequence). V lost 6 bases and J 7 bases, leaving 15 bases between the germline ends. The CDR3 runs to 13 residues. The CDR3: CASSLTGTHEAFF. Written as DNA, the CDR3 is TGTGCCAGCAGCCTGACGGGAACCCATGAAGCTTTCTTT.

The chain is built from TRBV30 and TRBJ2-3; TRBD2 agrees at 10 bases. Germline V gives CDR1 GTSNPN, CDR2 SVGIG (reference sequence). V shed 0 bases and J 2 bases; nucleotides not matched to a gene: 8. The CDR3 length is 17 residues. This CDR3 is CAWSVGASGGLTDTQYF. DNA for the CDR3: TGTGCCTGGAGTGTTGGGGCTAGCGGGGGCCTCACAGATACGCAGTATTTT.

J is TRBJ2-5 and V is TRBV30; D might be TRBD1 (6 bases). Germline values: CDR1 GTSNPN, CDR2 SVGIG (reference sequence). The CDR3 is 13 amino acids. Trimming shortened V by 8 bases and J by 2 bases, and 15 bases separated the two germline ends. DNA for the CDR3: TGTGCCGGTCTCTTTGACAGGCAAGAGACCCAGTACTTC. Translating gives CAGLFDRQETQYF.

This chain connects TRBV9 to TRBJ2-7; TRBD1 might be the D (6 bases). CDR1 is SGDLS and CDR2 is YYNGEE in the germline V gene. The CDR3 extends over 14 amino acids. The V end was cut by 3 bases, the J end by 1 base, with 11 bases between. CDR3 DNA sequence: TGTGCCAGCAGCGCATTGACAGGATCCTACGAGCAGTACTTC. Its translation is CASSALTGSYEQYF.

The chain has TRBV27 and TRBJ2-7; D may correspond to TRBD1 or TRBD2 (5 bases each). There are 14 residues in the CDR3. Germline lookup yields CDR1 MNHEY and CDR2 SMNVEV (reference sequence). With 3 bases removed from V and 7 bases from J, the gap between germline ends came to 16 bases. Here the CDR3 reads CASSLWDRAGEQYF. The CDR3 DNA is TGTGCCAGCAGTTTGTGGGACCGGGCAGGTGAGCAGTACTTC.

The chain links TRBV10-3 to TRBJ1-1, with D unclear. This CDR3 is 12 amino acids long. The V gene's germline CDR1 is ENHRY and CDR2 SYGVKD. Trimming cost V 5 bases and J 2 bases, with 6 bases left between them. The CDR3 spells CAISPSNTEAFF. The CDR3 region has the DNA TGTGCCATCAGTCCAAGCAACACTGAAGCTTTCTTT.

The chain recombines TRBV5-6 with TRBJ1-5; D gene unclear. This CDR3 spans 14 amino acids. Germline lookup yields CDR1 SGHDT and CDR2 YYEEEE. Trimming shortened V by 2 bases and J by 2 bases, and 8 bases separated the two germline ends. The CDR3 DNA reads TGTGCCAGCAGCTTAGCGCACGGCAATCAGCCCCAGCATTTT. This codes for CASSLAHGNQPQHF.